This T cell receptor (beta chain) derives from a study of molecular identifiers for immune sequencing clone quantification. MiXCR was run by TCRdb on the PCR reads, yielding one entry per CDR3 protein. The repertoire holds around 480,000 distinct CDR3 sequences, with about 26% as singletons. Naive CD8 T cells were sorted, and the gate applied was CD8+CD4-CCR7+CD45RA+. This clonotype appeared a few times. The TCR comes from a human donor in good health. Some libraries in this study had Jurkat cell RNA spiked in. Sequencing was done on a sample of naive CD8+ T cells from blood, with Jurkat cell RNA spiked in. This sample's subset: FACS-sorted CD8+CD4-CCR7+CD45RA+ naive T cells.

The CDR3 DNA reads as TGTGCCAGCAGTATCTACAGGTCTCGGATGGAGCAGTACTTC. Translated, it gives CASSIYRSRMEQYF. The V gene is TRBV12-3 or TRBV12-4, the J gene TRBJ2-7; D might be TRBD1 (5 bases). V was clipped by 5 bases and J by 7 bases, with 18 bases between them. The CDR3 length is 14 residues.